This TCR beta chain was profiled in a study of beta chain features in type 1 diabetes. Study background: In age, gender and cell yields, patients were similar to healthy donors.

Only one heparinised blood draw was taken per donor, and its volume averaged about 120 mL. Germline values: CDR1 MNHEY, CDR2 SVGAGI. The CDR3 loop spans 13 amino acids. Trimming took 6 bases from V and 8 from J; bases not matched to a gene: 7. Broader study findings: Within each of all four CD4+ subsets, Type 1 diabetes patients had TCRB CDR3s that were moderately but significantly shorter. In type 1 diabetes patients, VDJ junctions had fewer insertions; deletions at these junctions were more frequent.

On this clone itself: As yet, its antigen is unknown.

The isolated RNA, all of it, was reverse transcribed, so expressed TCRB transcripts were what got sequenced. Method: immunoSEQ multiplex PCR; TCRdb's copy keeps in-frame clones and lacks some. Of a few hundred thousand clones detected, 10% to 15% appear once; the ten largest clones hold around 0.0099%. The chain employs TRBV6-5 and TRBJ2-1, with TRBD2 matching 7 bases. The source material was naive CD4+ T cells from blood. The receptor was isolated from a woman under 30 with type 1 diabetes. The CDR3, as DNA: TGTGCCAGCAGACCCGGGACTATAGATGAGCAGTTCTTC. Translating it yields CASRPGTIDEQFF.